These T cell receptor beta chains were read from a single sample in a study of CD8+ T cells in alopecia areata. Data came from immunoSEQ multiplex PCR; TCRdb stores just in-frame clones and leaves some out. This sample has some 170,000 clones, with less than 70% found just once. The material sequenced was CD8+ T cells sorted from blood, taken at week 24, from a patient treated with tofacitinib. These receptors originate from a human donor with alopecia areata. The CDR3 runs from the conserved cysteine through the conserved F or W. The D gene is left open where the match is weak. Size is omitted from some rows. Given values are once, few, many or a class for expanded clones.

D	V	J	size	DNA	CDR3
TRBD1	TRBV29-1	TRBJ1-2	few	TGCAGCGTTGAGTGGACAGGGGACGGCTACACCTTC	CSVEWTGDGYTF
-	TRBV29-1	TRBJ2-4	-	TGCAGCGTTGATATGGGTCAGGGGAACATTCAGTACTTC	CSVDMGQGNIQYF
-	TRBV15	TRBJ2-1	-	TGTGCCACCGAACACGCCGGGTCCTTCTACAATGAGCAGTTCTTC	CATEHAGSFYNEQFF
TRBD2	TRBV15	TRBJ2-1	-	TGTGCCACCAGCAGAGTACTAGCGGGGGGCCGGGAGCAGTTCTTC	CATSRVLAGGREQFF
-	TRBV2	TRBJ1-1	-	TGTGCCAGCAGTGACCCTAGGGGGACTGAAGCTTTCTTT	CASSDPRGTEAFF
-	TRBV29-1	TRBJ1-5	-	TGCAGCGTTGCTTCCGGGAACAGCAATCAGCCCCAGCATTTT	CSVASGNSNQPQHF
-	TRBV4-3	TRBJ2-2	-	TGCGCCAGCAGCCAAGATCTGTCCGGGGACACCGGGGAGCTGTTTTTT	CASSQDLSGDTGELFF
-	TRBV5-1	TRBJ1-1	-	TGCGCCAGCAGCTCAACCGCTGAAGCTTTCTTT	CASSSTAEAFF
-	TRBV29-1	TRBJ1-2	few	TGCAGCGTCATGGCAAGCAACTATGGCTACACCTTC	CSVMASNYGYTF
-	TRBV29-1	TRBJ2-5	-	TGCAGCGTTGCGACCGACATCCTCCAAATCCGATACTTC	CSVATDILQIRYF
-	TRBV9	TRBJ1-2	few	TGTGCCAGCAGCGTAGACTTCAACGGAGGCTACACCTTC	CASSVDFNGGYTF
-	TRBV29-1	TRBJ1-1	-	TGCAGCGTTGAAGAAAGGCCCGGTATACGAGGCACTGAAGCTTTCTTT	CSVEERPGIRGTEAFF
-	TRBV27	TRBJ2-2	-	TGTGCCAGCAGTTCGGGGAGTCGGGAGCTGTTTTTT	CASSSGSRELFF
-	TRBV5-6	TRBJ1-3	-	TGTGCCAGCAGCTCCTGGGACGACACCATATATTTT	CASSSWDDTIYF
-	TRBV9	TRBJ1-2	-	TGTGCCAGCAGCGTAAACTTGGCAGGGCTTGGCTACACCTTC	CASSVNLAGLGYTF
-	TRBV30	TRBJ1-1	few	TGTGCCTGGAGTGTAGGCCAGAATGAAGCTTTCTTT	CAWSVGQNEAFF
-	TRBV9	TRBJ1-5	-	TGTGCCAGCAGCGAGGGGGATAGCAATCAGCCCCAGCATTTT	CASSEGDSNQPQHF
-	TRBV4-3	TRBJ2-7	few	TGCGCCAGCAGCCAAGATGCGGGCAGTGCCTACGAGCAGTACTTC	CASSQDAGSAYEQYF
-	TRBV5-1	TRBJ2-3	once	TGCGCCAGCAGCTTGGGAGGATCCGGGCGCACAGATACGCAGTATTTT	CASSLGGSGRTDTQYF
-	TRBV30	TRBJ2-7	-	TGTGCCTGGAGTTCTGCCAGTTACTACGAGCAGTACTTC	CAWSSASYYEQYF
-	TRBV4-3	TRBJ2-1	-	TGCGCCAGCAGCCAAGATCTAGGACCTCTTGGTGAGCAGTTCTTC	CASSQDLGPLGEQFF
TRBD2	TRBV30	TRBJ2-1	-	TGTGCCTGGAGTAGCGGGGGGGTTAATGAGCAGTTCTTC	CAWSSGGVNEQFF
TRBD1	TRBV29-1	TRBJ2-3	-	TGCAGCGTTGCGGGACAGGGGACGGCAGATACGCAGTATTTT	CSVAGQGTADTQYF
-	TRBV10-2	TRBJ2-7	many	TGCGCCACCCAGGGAAGACGGGGAAGCGTCGAGCAGTACTTC	CATQGRRGSVEQYF
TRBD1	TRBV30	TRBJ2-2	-	TGTGCCTGGACCCAAGGTCCCTGGGACAGCCGAACCGGGGAGCTGTTTTTT	CAWTQGPWDSRTGELFF
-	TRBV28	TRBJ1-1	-	TGTGCCAGCAGTTTAATGGGAAAAAGTACTGAAGCTTTCTTT	CASSLMGKSTEAFF
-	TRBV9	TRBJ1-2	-	TGTGCCAGCATTCGGGACCCCGTATATGGCTACACCTTC	CASIRDPVYGYTF
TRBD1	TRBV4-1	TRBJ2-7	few	TGCGCCAGCAGCCGTAGGCCATCGGTACAGGGGTCCCCTTGGGAGCAGTACTTC	CASSRRPSVQGSPWEQYF
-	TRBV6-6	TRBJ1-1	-	TGTGCCAGCAGTTATTCGGACACTGAAGCTTTCTTT	CASSYSDTEAFF
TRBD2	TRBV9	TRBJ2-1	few	TGTGCCAGCAGCGCCAACCCCACTAGCGGCAAGAGCTCCTACAATGAGCAGTTCTTC	CASSANPTSGKSSYNEQFF
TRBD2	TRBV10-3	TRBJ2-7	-	TGTGCCATCAGCCCGAGGAGCGGGGGTTCCTACGAGCAGTACTTC	CAISPRSGGSYEQYF
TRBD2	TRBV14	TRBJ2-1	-	TGTGCCAGCAGCTCTGCGACAGCGGGAGATAATGAGCAGTTCTTC	CASSSATAGDNEQFF
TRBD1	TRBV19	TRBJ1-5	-	TGTGCCAGTAGTCCGACAGGGGGAATAGAGCAGCCCCAGCATTTT	CASSPTGGIEQPQHF
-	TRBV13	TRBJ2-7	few	TGTGCCAGCAGCTTAGGACGAGGCTACGAGCAGTACTTC	CASSLGRGYEQYF
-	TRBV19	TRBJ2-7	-	TGTGCCAGTACCCCTGGGGGCCACTACGAGCAGTACTTC	CASTPGGHYEQYF
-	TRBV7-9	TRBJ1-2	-	TGTGCCAGCAGCTTAGGGTGGGCAGACAAGAACTATGGCTACACCTTC	CASSLGWADKNYGYTF
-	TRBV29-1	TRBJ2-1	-	TGCAGCGTTGAAGGGACTCCGAGGGACTACAATGAGCAGTTCTTC	CSVEGTPRDYNEQFF
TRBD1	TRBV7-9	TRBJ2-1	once	TGTGCCAGCAGCAGCCCCCATAGGACAGGGTGGCATGAGCAGTTCTTC	CASSSPHRTGWHEQFF
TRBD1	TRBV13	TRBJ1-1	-	TGTGCCAGCAGCTTAGACAGGGGCCTTGAAGCTTTCTTT	CASSLDRGLEAFF
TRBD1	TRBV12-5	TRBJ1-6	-	TGTGCTAGTGGTTTGGCCGGGACAGGGGCTTCACCCCTCCACTTT	CASGLAGTGASPLHF
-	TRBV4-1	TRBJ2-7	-	TGCGCCAGCAGCCAAACAAAAGACGTATTCTCCTACGAGCAGTACTTC	CASSQTKDVFSYEQYF
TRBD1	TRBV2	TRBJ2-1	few	TGTGCCAGCAGTGATGGACAGGGGCTTGGGGTTGGGCAGTTCTTC	CASSDGQGLGVGQFF